Below, 28 T cell receptor beta chains from the same sample are listed, as sequenced in a study of circulating CD8 cells and anti-PD-1 response in melanoma. TCR libraries were prepared from around 15 ng of total RNA with the QIAseq Immune Repertoire TCR panel. TCRdb re-called the reads with MiXCR, one entry per CDR3 protein. Among 500 to 600 distinct CDR3 sequences, 5.6% were seen once, and the ten largest hold roughly 32%. Four subsets defined by PD-1 and/or TIGIT were sorted from live CD3+CD8+TCRalphabeta+ cells. The material sequenced was CD8+ T cells from PBMCs, taken at baseline or after one month of anti-PD-1 therapy (not recorded which). The receptors were gathered from a human donor with melanoma.

Relative to its sample, this clonotype is large. This chain joins TRBV2 and TRBJ2-2; the D gene is possibly TRBD1 (5 bases). The CDR3 loop spans 15 amino acids. Germline CDR1 and CDR2: SNHLY and FYNNEI. V gave up 1 base and J gave up 4 bases, with 10 bases separating them. Here the CDR3 reads CASSEDGASTGELFF. The CDR3 nucleotides read TGTGCCAGCAGTGAAGATGGGGCGAGCACCGGGGAGCTGTTTTTT.

This clonotype was picked up a small number of times. This chain uses TRBV7-2 with TRBJ2-7; 8 nucleotides agree with TRBD1. The J call could be wrong; TRBJ2-1 is a better fit for the DNA end. CDR1 and CDR2 (germline): SGHTA, FQGNSA. This CDR3 region has 15 residues. The CDR3 bases are TGTGCCAGCAGTTACTCGGTGCAGGGGGCCTACGAGCAGTTCTTC. It codes for CASSYSVQGAYEQFF.

This clonotype is classed as large. CDR3 loop: CASSSDRLPKTEAFF. The CDR3 DNA follows: TGTGCCAGTAGTTCGGACAGGTTACCAAAAACTGAAGCTTTCTTT. The rearrangement uses TRBV19 and TRBJ1-1; 7 nucleotides agree with TRBD1. Germline V CDR1 and CDR2: LNHDA, SQIVND (reference sequence). Losses at the gene ends were 5 bases for V and 5 bases for J; bases not matched to a gene: 11. The CDR3 has 15 residues.

In its sample, this clonotype ranks as medium-sized. This chain uses TRBV6-1 with TRBJ2-1, with D unresolved. This CDR3 is built from 13 residues. Trimming took off 4 bases at V and 4 bases at J, with 8 bases between the two ends. Germline-derived CDR1 and CDR2 are MNHNS and SASEGT. The CDR3 nucleotides read TGTGCCAGCAGTGGCAAGGAGTACAATGAGCAGTTCTTC. Protein sequence: CASSGKEYNEQFF.

This clonotype ranks as medium-sized. V usage is TRBV20-1 and J usage is TRBJ2-1; no reliable D call. Trimming cost V 0 bases and J 9 bases, with 9 bases left between them. There are 12 residues in the CDR3. The germline gives CDR1 DFQATT, CDR2 SNEGSKA (reference sequence). The CDR3 reads CSARDRELEQFF. The CDR3 DNA follows: TGCAGTGCTAGAGATAGAGAACTTGAGCAGTTCTTC.

In regard to this clonotype: A junction boundary mismatches the germline segment, possibly from a read error. This chain uses TRBV29-1 with TRBJ2-1; a possible D gene is TRBD2 (6 bases). The CDR3 covers 14 residues. CDR1 SQVTM and CDR2 ANQGSEA come from the germline V gene. CDR3 sequence reads: CSVVGSGSYNGQFF. The CDR3 DNA reads TGCAGCGTTGTAGGTAGCGGCTCCTACAATGGGCAGTTCTTC.

The chain joins TRBV3-1 to TRBJ1-6, with D tentatively TRBD1 (5 bases). Germline V lookup: CDR1 LGHDT, CDR2 YNNKEL (reference sequence). This CDR3 contains 14 residues. Deletions cut 4 bases from V and 9 bases from J, with 13 bases between. CDR3 sequence: CASSPRMQGSPLHF. DNA of the CDR3: TGTGCCAGCAGCCCCCGGATGCAGGGTTCACCCCTCCACTTT.

Judged by abundance, this clonotype is large. The rearrangement links TRBV7-9 to TRBJ2-7, with no clear D. Germline CDR1 SEHNR, CDR2 FQNEAQ (reference sequence). Trimming left V 4 bases short and J 0 bases short, with 10 bases between. CDR3 length equals 14 residues. The chain's CDR3 is CASSYETHSYEQYF. The CDR3 coding sequence is TGTGCCAGCAGCTACGAGACACACTCCTACGAGCAGTACTTC. Together with reference TRBV7-9 and TRBJ2-7, the CDR3 gives the full variable domain: DTGVSQNPRHKITKRGQNVTFRCDPISEHNRLYWYRQTLGQGPEFLTYFQNEAQLEKSRLLSDRFSAERPKGSFSTLEIQRTEQGDSAMYLCASSYETHSYEQYFGPGTRLTVT.

By its share, this clonotype is medium-sized (0.01 to 0.1%). The rearrangement joins TRBV7-2 to TRBJ2-1, with TRBD2 matching 12 bases. V gave up 8 bases and J gave up 4 bases; unmatched junction bases: 3. The CDR3 has 14 residues. Germline V gives CDR1 SGHTA, CDR2 FQGNSA. The CDR3 DNA reads as TGTGCCAGCGGGGGACTAGCGGGTTACAATGAGCAGTTCTTC. Its translation is CASGGLAGYNEQFF. The complete variable domain, with remaining parts taken from reference TRBV7-2 and TRBJ2-1, reads GAGVSQSPSNKVTEKGKDVELRCDPISGHTALYWYRQSLGQGLEFLIYFQGNSAPDKSGLPSDRFSAERTGGSVSTLTIQRTQQEDSAVYLCASGGLAGYNEQFFGPGTRLTVL.

By sample share, this clonotype is medium-sized. The chain combines TRBV7-2 with TRBJ2-1; 9 bases are shared with TRBD2. V trimming: 2 bases; J trimming: 10 bases; junction bases outside the gene matches: 6. Germline values: CDR1 SGHTA, CDR2 FQGNSA. This CDR3 region has 14 residues. The CDR3 region is CASSLSGGLAEQFF. In DNA form, the CDR3 reads TGTGCCAGCAGCTTAAGCGGCGGACTAGCGGAGCAGTTCTTC.

This clonotype is medium-sized (0.01 to 0.1%) within its sample. This chain links TRBV29-1 with TRBJ2-2; tentatively, D is TRBD1 (6 bases). The CDR3 loop spans 16 amino acids. Trimming removed 4 bases from V and 2 bases from J, with 17 bases in between. CDR1 and CDR2 (germline): SQVTM, ANQGSEA. Here the CDR3 DNA reads TGCAGCGTTGGCTACAGGGAGATGGCAAACACCGGGGAGCTGTTTTTT. It yields the protein CSVGYREMANTGELFF.

This clonotype rates as medium-sized. V gene TRBV15 combines with J gene TRBJ2-3; a possible D gene is TRBD2 (6 bases). Germline CDR1 and CDR2: LNHNV and YYDKDF (reference sequence). Between the trimmed V and J ends, which lost 1 base and 4 bases, there was a span of 12 bases. The CDR3 is 15 residues long. CDR3 in amino acids: CATSRVVSGPDTQYF. The CDR3 DNA reads TGTGCCACCAGCAGAGTAGTTAGCGGACCAGATACGCAGTATTTT. Complete variable domain (other parts from reference TRBV15 and TRBJ2-3): DAMVIQNPRYQVTQFGKPVTLSCSQTLNHNVMYWYQQKSSQAPKLLFHYYDKDFNNEADTPDNFQSRRPNTSFCFLDIRSPGLGDTAMYLCATSRVVSGPDTQYFGPGTRLTVL.

This clonotype is medium-sized in the sample. V is TRBV24-1 and J is TRBJ2-5; D uncertain. Per germline, CDR1 KGHDR and CDR2 SFDVKD. The V gene lost 4 bases and the J gene lost 0 bases, with 5 bases spanning the gap. This CDR3 is built from 13 residues. In DNA form, the CDR3 reads TGTGCCACCAGTGACCCGAACCAAGAGACCCAGTACTTC. Protein sequence: CATSDPNQETQYF.

This clonotype is classed as medium-sized. The rearrangement uses TRBV19 and TRBJ2-1; TRBD2 aligns across 9 bases. With V trimmed by 0 bases and J by 6 bases, 12 bases remained unmatched. Per germline, CDR1 LNHDA and CDR2 SQIVND (reference sequence). The CDR3 is made up of 18 amino acids. CDR3 nucleotide sequence: TGTGCCAGTAGTATAGACCGGGAAAGGCGGGAGGGCCTCAATGAGCAGTTCTTC. Translated, it gives CASSIDRERREGLNEQFF.

Sample share makes this clonotype medium-sized. The rearrangement links TRBV10-3 to TRBJ2-3; weak D call: TRBD1 (7 bases). CDR1 and CDR2 from the germline V gene are ENHRY and SYGVKD. The CDR3 runs 16 residues. V was shortened by 7 bases and J by 1 base, with 18 bases between the two germline ends. As DNA, the CDR3 is TGTGCCATCAAAGGGAGTGGAGGGGGCGGCACAGATACGCAGTATTTT. Protein product: CAIKGSGGGGTDTQYF.

This clonotype is labeled as hyperexpanded. The V and J genes are TRBV28 and TRBJ2-1; D gene ambiguous. Germline CDR1 is MDHEN and CDR2 is SYDVKM. V shed 3 bases and J shed 10 bases, with 4 bases lying between them. The CDR3 is made up of 10 amino acids. The CDR3 coding sequence is TGTGCCAGCAGTTTCCGGGAGCAGTTCTTC. Encoded protein: CASSFREQFF.

By sample share, this clonotype is medium-sized (0.01 to 0.1%). This rearrangement joins TRBV6-4 to TRBJ2-3; 7 positions agree with TRBD2. V lost 8 bases and J lost 2; bases outside the gene matches: 4. This CDR3 comprises 13 residues. CDR1 and CDR2 from the germline V gene are MRHNA and SNTAGT. CDR3 nucleotide sequence: TGTGCCAGCGGTGCGGGAGCCACAGATACGCAGTATTTT. This gives the protein CASGAGATDTQYF.

Of note for this clonotype: A read error is the likely source, as a far larger clone sits one nucleotide away. The chain employs TRBV28 and TRBJ1-1; TRBD1 might be the D (6 bases). CDR3 length: 14 residues. Germline CDR1 MDHEN, CDR2 SYDVKM. CDR3 amino acids: CASRSGQTNTEALF. In nucleotides, the CDR3 is TGTGCCAGCAGGTCTGGACAGACAAACACTGAAGCTCTCTTT.

By frequency in the sample, this clonotype is medium-sized (0.01 to 0.1%). The chain employs TRBV4-3 and TRBJ2-2; D may match TRBD1 or TRBD2 (6 bases each). CDR3 length equals 17 residues. Per germline, CDR1 LGHNA and CDR2 YSLEER. V was pared by 0 bases and J by 5 bases, with 16 bases between. The CDR3 DNA reads as TGCGCCAGCAGCCAAGATGTGCCAGGGGAGGATACCGGGGAGCTGTTTTTT. This sequence encodes CASSQDVPGEDTGELFF.

By share, this clonotype ranks as medium-sized. The chain has TRBV19 and TRBJ1-2; TRBD1 agrees at 12 bases. The germline gives CDR1 LNHDA, CDR2 SQIVND (reference sequence). This CDR3 contains 14 residues. V was pared by 5 bases and J by 7 bases, with 5 bases of the junction left unmatched. The CDR3 DNA sequence: TGTGCCAGTAGTCCGGGACAGGGGGCGGCTGGCTACACCTTC. This encodes CASSPGQGAAGYTF.

This clonotype occurred a few times. Compared with germline, one end of the junction differs, possibly owing to a read error. The rearrangement uses TRBV12-3 or TRBV12-4 and TRBJ2-7; the D gene is possibly TRBD2 (6 bases). The CDR3 extends over 15 amino acids. CDR3 sequence reads: CTSRPTDGSSYEQYF. The CDR3, as DNA: TGTACCAGCAGACCTACGGACGGGAGCTCCTACGAGCAGTACTTC.

In this sample, this clonotype turned up a few times. The junction and the germline gene differ at one end; a read error may be behind it. This chain connects TRBV5-5 to TRBJ1-4; the D gene is possibly TRBD1 (6 bases). Germline V gene sequence: CDR1 SGHKS, CDR2 YYEKEE (reference sequence). This CDR3 is 17 amino acids long. The CDR3 sequence is CASNLGVGGGTNEKLFF. The CDR3, as DNA: TGTGCCAGCAACTTGGGAGTCGGAGGGGGAACTAATGAAAAACTGTTTTTT.

In this sample, this clonotype is large. The chain combines TRBV2 with TRBJ2-7, with D perhaps matching TRBD1 (5 bases). The CDR3 covers 13 residues. V was cut by 10 bases and J by 0 bases, with 13 bases left in between. Per the germline V gene, CDR1 is SNHLY and CDR2 is FYNNEI. Written as DNA, the CDR3 is TGTGCCATCACAGGAACAGACTCCTACGAGCAGTACTTC. It is translated as CAITGTDSYEQYF. The full variable domain, completed using reference TRBV2 and TRBJ2-7, is EPEVTQTPSHQVTQMGQEVILRCVPISNHLYFYWYRQILGQKVEFLVSFYNNEISEKSEIFDDQFSVERPDGSNFTLKIRSTKLEDSAMYFCAITGTDSYEQYFGPGTRLTVT.

Judged by abundance, this clonotype is large. The genes are TRBV15 and TRBJ2-3, with D perhaps TRBD1 or TRBD2 (5 bases each). CDR1 is LNHNV, CDR2 YYDKDF, per germline (reference sequence). Trimming removed 3 bases from V and 2 bases from J, with 12 bases in between. The length of the CDR3 is 15 residues. CDR3: CATSSQGPLTDTQYF. The CDR3 bases are TGTGCCACCAGCAGTCAGGGACCTCTCACAGATACGCAGTATTTT. The variable domain in full, completed from reference TRBV15 and TRBJ2-3, reads DAMVIQNPRYQVTQFGKPVTLSCSQTLNHNVMYWYQQKSSQAPKLLFHYYDKDFNNEADTPDNFQSRRPNTSFCFLDIRSPGLGDTAMYLCATSSQGPLTDTQYFGPGTRLTVL.

This clonotype rates as medium-sized (0.01 to 0.1%). The chain joins TRBV20-1 to TRBJ1-2; possible D gene TRBD1, 5 bases. The V gene lost 4 bases and the J gene lost 3 bases, with 12 bases spanning the gap. Germline V gene lookup returns CDR1 DFQATT and CDR2 SNEGSKA (reference sequence). The CDR3 is made up of 13 amino acids. CDR3 sequence: CSATQGGDYGYTF. The CDR3 DNA is TGCAGTGCTACGCAGGGTGGGGACTATGGCTACACCTTC.

This clonotype was counted between two and nine times. One junction end does not reproduce the germline sequence, and a read error may be involved. The CDR3 loop is CASSIDPQPNYGYTF. The CDR3 DNA is TGTGCCAGTAGCATAGATCCCCAGCCGAACTATGGCTACACCTTC. The chain combines TRBV19 with TRBJ1-2; D is unresolved. This CDR3 has 15 residues. The V gene's germline CDR1 is LNHDA and CDR2 SQIVND (reference sequence). Full variable domain (rest looked up from reference TRBV19 and TRBJ1-2): DGGITQSPKYLFRKEGQNVTLSCEQNLNHDAMYWYRQDPGQGLRLIYYSQIVNDFQKGDIAEGYSVSREKKESFPLTVTSAQKNPTAFYLCASSIDPQPNYGYTFGSGTRLTVV.

By its share, this clonotype is medium-sized. V gene TRBV5-6 combines with J gene TRBJ2-7; TRBD2 is a possible D gene (6 bases). The ends were cut back, 3 bases at V and 2 bases at J, with 12 bases in the middle. Germline V lookup: CDR1 SGHDT, CDR2 YYEEEE. This CDR3 spans 14 amino acids. In nucleotides, the CDR3 is TGTGCCAGCAGCTCAATGGGCGGGGCCTACGAGCAGTACTTC. Protein product: CASSSMGGAYEQYF. The full variable domain, in which reference TRBV5-6 and TRBJ2-7 provide the parts outside the CDR3, is DAGVTQSPTHLIKTRGQQVTLRCSPKSGHDTVSWYQQALGQGPQFIFQYYEEEERQRGNFPDRFSGHQFPNYSSELNVNALLLGDSALYLCASSSMGGAYEQYFGPGTRLTVT.

The rearrangement links TRBV28 to TRBJ2-1; D remains unclear. The CDR3 contains 14 residues. V lost 5 bases, J lost 1 base, and 9 bases lay in between. From germline, CDR1 is MDHEN and CDR2 SYDVKM. The CDR3 bases are TGTGCCAGCAGTCCGCCCGTATCCTACAATGAGCAGTTCTTC. Residues: CASSPPVSYNEQFF.